This TCR beta chain was identified in a study of cytomegalovirus exposure and HLA in healthy donors. On this clone: Its antigen is not identified.

V was clipped by 4 bases and J by 5 bases, with 15 bases between them. The CDR3 has 15 residues. The germline V gene has CDR1 SGDLS and CDR2 YYNGEE. Study findings and constraints: Apparent HLA restriction characterized most CMV-associated TCR beta chains in a later analysis. Some TCR beta chains (around 160 of them) were listed as cytomegalovirus-associated. Indistinguishable V segments such as TRBV6-2 and TRBV6-3 were excluded.

This PCR relied on a set of 60 Vbeta primers and 13 Jbeta primers. In the original workflow: In a later analysis, of roughly 73 million unique beta chains, roughly 10 million appeared in at least two donors. The data were produced by immunoSEQ multiplex PCR, yet TCRdb's version contains in-frame clones alone and is incomplete. Clone size and V and J calls were adopted from that table, with D and trimming inferred from the DNA. Found here are 150,000 to 200,000 clones, less than 90% of them singletons; the top ten hold 4.1%. Sequenced input: PBMCs. The chain has TRBV9 and TRBJ1-4; D perhaps matches TRBD1 (5 bases). This clonotype was obtained from a man between 50 and 59 years old in good health and CMV-seropositive. The CDR3 is CASSLGRGKNEKLFF. Here the CDR3 DNA reads TGTGCCAGCAGCCTAGGGAGGGGAAAGAATGAAAAACTGTTTTTT.